These 30 T cell receptor beta chains share one sample of origin, sequenced in a study of blood T cell repertoires in COVID-19. Profiling relied on immunoSEQ multiplex PCR, and the TCRdb table lists in-frame clones only, not all of them. The sample includes 300,000 to 350,000 clones, over 75% seen only once; the top ten take around 2.2%. The sequencing sample was made of PBMCs or T cells enriched from blood (not recorded which). The source of these receptors is a man under 40 who had recovered from COVID-19.

This clone was picked up a small number of times. The V gene is TRBV25-1, the J gene TRBJ1-3, with D possibly being TRBD1 (6 bases). The CDR3 totals 18 residues. Trimming shortened V by 1 base and J by 0 bases, and 16 bases separated the two germline ends. Per the germline V gene, CDR1 is MGHDK and CDR2 is SYGVNS. This CDR3 is CASSEFVSGQTSGNTIYF. Here the CDR3 DNA reads TGTGCCAGCAGTGAATTCGTGAGTGGACAGACCTCTGGAAACACCATATATTTT.

The chain recombines TRBV29-1 with TRBJ1-1, with 8 bases identical to TRBD1. The germline V gene has CDR1 SQVTM and CDR2 ANQGSEA. The V gene end was trimmed by 6 bases and the J gene end by 11 bases; junction bases not matched to a gene: 11. The CDR3 has 12 residues. CDR3 in amino acids: CSVGDPRDRAFF. CDR3 coding DNA: TGCAGCGTCGGAGACCCCCGGGACAGGGCTTTCTTT. The full variable domain, with the rest looked up from reference TRBV29-1 and TRBJ1-1, is SAVISQKPSRDICQRGTSLTIQCQVDSQVTMMFWYRQQPGQSLTLIATANQGSEATYESGFVIDKFPISRPNLTFSTLTVSNMSPEDSSIYLCSVGDPRDRAFFGQGTRLTVV.

This chain links TRBV7-6 with TRBJ2-1; TRBD1 matches 7 bases. CDR3 length: 12 residues. Germline V gene data show CDR1 as SGHVS and CDR2 as FNYEAQ. After removal of 5 bases from V and 16 bases from J, the junction contained 11 bases not matched to a gene. The CDR3 protein is CASSTRQGRRFF. The CDR3, as DNA: TGTGCCAGCAGCACCCGACAGGGCAGACGATTCTTC.

The chain employs TRBV9 and TRBJ2-2; TRBD1 agrees at 7 bases. This CDR3 has 16 amino acids. From germline, CDR1 is SGDLS and CDR2 YYNGEE. The V and J ends lost 3 bases and 0 bases, in that order; junction bases with no gene match: 5. CDR3 amino acids: CASSARTGANTGELFF. The CDR3 region has the DNA TGTGCCAGCAGCGCCAGGACAGGAGCGAACACCGGGGAGCTGTTTTTT.

This chain uses TRBV6-5 with TRBJ1-1, with TRBD1 identical over 7 bases. Trimming at V came to 2 bases and at J to 4 bases, leaving 4 bases not matched to a gene. The CDR3 totals 14 residues. Germline-derived CDR1 and CDR2 are MNHEY and SVGAGI. The DNA for the CDR3 is TGTGCCAGCAGTTACCGAAACAGGGGCACTGAAGCTTTCTTT. It yields the protein CASSYRNRGTEAFF.

As regards this clone: The junction differs from germline at one of its ends, possibly a read error. J is TRBJ1-4 and V is TRBV2, with 7 bases that match TRBD1. Looked up from germline, CDR1 is SNHLY and CDR2 is FYNNEI. CDR3 length: 14 residues. The CDR3 loop reads CASREGGVGEKLFF. DNA of the CDR3: TGTGCCAGCAGAGAAGGGGGCGTAGGGGAAAAACTGTTTTTT.

The chain has TRBV5-1 and TRBJ1-2, with D possibly being TRBD1 (6 bases). CDR1 is SGHRS and CDR2 is YFSETQ in the germline V gene. The CDR3 is 15 amino acids. Trimming took off 4 bases at V and 0 bases at J, with 13 bases between the two ends. CDR3 DNA sequence: TGCGCCAGCAGCCCAACCGGGACACCTAACTATGGCTACACCTTC. Its protein product is CASSPTGTPNYGYTF.

The V call is TRBV2, the J call TRBJ2-3; 7 bases are a match to TRBD2. This CDR3 comprises 12 residues. Germline V gives CDR1 SNHLY, CDR2 FYNNEI. J gave up 6 bases and V 8 bases, and 5 bases lay outside the gene matches. The CDR3 coding sequence is TGTGCCAGCGGACTAGTATTTGATACGCAGTATTTT. It translates to CASGLVFDTQYF.

The chain carries TRBV7-2 and TRBJ2-7; 16 bases match TRBD2. The CDR3 is 17 amino acids. Germline-derived CDR1 and CDR2 are SGHTA and FQGNSA. Trimming cost V 0 bases and J 11 bases; bases outside gene matches: 10. The CDR3, as DNA: TGTGCCAGCAGCTTAGCCGGGACTAGCGGGGGGGCAAGTGTGAAGTACTTC. It translates to CASSLAGTSGGASVKYF.

The CDR3 DNA sequence: TGTGCCAGCAGCTTAGGGGGACAGGGTTACACCGGGGAGCTGTTTTTT. Protein product: CASSLGGQGYTGELFF. The chain has TRBV7-6 and TRBJ2-2; TRBD1 matches at 9 bases. CDR1 SGHVS and CDR2 FNYEAQ come from the germline V gene. This CDR3 has 16 amino acids. V lost 1 base, J lost 3 bases, and 3 bases stayed unmatched.

This clone was picked up one time. This chain joins TRBV29-1 and TRBJ1-1; 8 nucleotides agree with TRBD1. The CDR3 totals 13 residues. Germline V CDR1 and CDR2: SQVTM, ANQGSEA. V lost 4 bases to trimming and J lost 5 bases; unmatched junction nucleotides: 6. The CDR3 nucleotides are TGCAGCGTTGGGACAGGGTATGGGACTGAAGCTTTCTTT. Protein product: CSVGTGYGTEAFF.

The chain employs TRBV28 and TRBJ1-6; TRBD1 matches 8 bases. V was clipped by 2 bases and J by 9 bases; unmatched bases: 6. Germline CDR1 is MDHEN and CDR2 is SYDVKM. The CDR3 is made up of 15 amino acids. CDR3 sequence reads: CASSLPDRGGSPLHF. CDR3 DNA sequence: TGTGCCAGCAGTTTACCTGACAGGGGAGGTTCACCCCTCCACTTT.

The chain couples TRBV7-9 to TRBJ1-2; TRBD1 might be the D (5 bases). V lost 0 bases and J 3 bases, leaving 11 bases between the germline ends. The CDR3 contains 15 residues. Germline V gives CDR1 SEHNR, CDR2 FQNEAQ (reference sequence). CDR3 DNA sequence: TGTGCCAGCAGCTTAGCGCTGGGGGGAGACTATGGCTACACCTTC. Encoded protein: CASSLALGGDYGYTF.

The chain carries TRBV5-1 and TRBJ1-2, with 10 bases identical to TRBD1. J was trimmed by 7 bases and V by 0 bases; bases with no gene match: 0. Germline V gives CDR1 SGHRS, CDR2 YFSETQ. CDR3 length: 13 residues. CDR3 bases: TGCGCCAGCAGCTTGGGGGACAGGGGTGGCTACACCTTC. It specifies CASSLGDRGGYTF. The entire variable domain, with the rest obtained from reference TRBV5-1 and TRBJ1-2, is as follows: KAGVTQTPRYLIKTRGQQVTLSCSPISGHRSVSWYQQTPGQGLQFLFEYFSETQRNKGNFPGRFSGRQFSNSRSEMNVSTLELGDSALYLCASSLGDRGGYTFGSGTRLTVV.

The rearrangement links TRBV9 to TRBJ2-1, with a possible D match to TRBD1 (5 bases). There are 14 residues in the CDR3. Trimming took off 4 bases at V and 10 bases at J, with 18 bases between the two ends. The germline V gene encodes CDR1 SGDLS and CDR2 YYNGEE. In DNA form, the CDR3 reads TGTGCCAGCAGCCCATGGGGCGGTTCTGGGGAGCAGTTCTTC. Translating it yields CASSPWGGSGEQFF.

The CDR3 reads CASSEGGHTDTQYF. DNA of the CDR3: TGCGCCAGCAGTGAGGGCGGACACACAGATACGCAGTATTTT. This chain links TRBV10-1 with TRBJ2-3, with D tentatively TRBD1 (5 bases). CDR3 length: 14 amino acids. Germline V lookup: CDR1 WNHNN, CDR2 SYGVQD (reference sequence). Trimming shortened V by 2 bases and J by 2 bases, and 8 bases separated the two germline ends.

This chain links TRBV5-1 with TRBJ2-7; possible D gene TRBD1, 5 bases. V dropped 4 bases and J dropped 4 bases, with 15 bases sitting between them. Germline V gene data show CDR1 as SGHRS and CDR2 as YFSETQ. The CDR3 totals 14 residues. CDR3 sequence reads: CASSPDPGLYEQYF. The CDR3 DNA is TGCGCCAGCAGCCCAGACCCAGGGCTGTACGAGCAGTACTTC.

This CDR3 is CASSLERTGVAFF. In nucleotides, the CDR3 is TGTGCCAGCAGCTTAGAAAGAACAGGGGTAGCTTTCTTT. This chain connects TRBV7-9 to TRBJ1-1, with 7 bases aligning to TRBD1. From germline, CDR1 is SEHNR and CDR2 FQNEAQ (reference sequence). The CDR3 totals 13 residues. Germline trimming cut 1 base from V and 10 bases from J; bases unmatched to any gene: 6. The variable domain in full, with the rest retrieved from reference TRBV7-9 and TRBJ1-1, is DTGVSQNPRHKITKRGQNVTFRCDPISEHNRLYWYRQTLGQGPEFLTYFQNEAQLEKSRLLSDRFSAERPKGSFSTLEIQRTEQGDSAMYLCASSLERTGVAFFGQGTRLTVV.

For the CDR3, the DNA is TGTGCCTGGAGAGGGGGACAGGGGGGCTCCGAGCAGTACTTC. Translating it yields CAWRGGQGGSEQYF. The V gene is TRBV30, the J gene TRBJ2-7; 11 nucleotides agree with TRBD1. Germline CDR1 reads GTSNPN; CDR2 reads SVGIG (reference sequence). This CDR3 spans 14 amino acids. After removal of 3 bases from V and 6 bases from J, the junction contained 7 bases not matched to a gene. Supplemented by reference TRBV30 and TRBJ2-7, the full variable domain reads SQTIHQWPATLVQPVGSPLSLECTVEGTSNPNLYWYRQAAGRGLQLLFYSVGIGQISSEVPQNLSASRPQDRQFILSSKKLLLSDSGFYLCAWRGGQGGSEQYFGPGTRLTVT.

V usage is TRBV18 and J usage is TRBJ2-7; 10 bases match TRBD2. This CDR3 has 18 residues. CDR1 and CDR2 (germline): KGHSH, LQKENI. V trimming: 4 bases; J trimming: 2 bases; junction bases outside the gene matches: 14. The CDR3 region has the DNA TGTGCCAGCTCACAAATAGGGACTAGCGCTAGAGACCCCTACGAGCAGTACTTC. It translates to CASSQIGTSARDPYEQYF.

V gene TRBV30 combines with J gene TRBJ2-3; 8 bases map to TRBD2. The CDR3 extends over 15 amino acids. The J segment lost 1 base and the V segment lost 1 base, leaving 4 bases of the junction unmatched. Germline assignment: CDR1 GTSNPN and CDR2 SVGIG (reference sequence). This chain's CDR3 is CAWSGAGGGTDTQYF. The CDR3 nucleotides read TGTGCCTGGAGTGGGGCCGGGGGGGGCACAGATACGCAGTATTTT.

V gene TRBV7-3 combines with J gene TRBJ2-7, with D unresolved. The V end was cut by 2 bases, the J end by 4 bases, with 12 bases between. CDR1 is SGHTA and CDR2 is FQGTGA in the germline V gene. This CDR3 has 14 residues. The CDR3: CASSLGIGEYEQYF. DNA for the CDR3: TGTGCCAGCAGCTTAGGCATTGGAGAGTACGAGCAGTACTTC.

The J gene is TRBJ1-2, the V gene TRBV4-3; the D is unclear. This CDR3 has 15 amino acids. Germline CDR1 LGHNA, CDR2 YSLEER. V lost 4 bases, J lost 0 bases, and 12 bases lay in between. CDR3 amino acids: CASSPSRGSNYGYTF. The DNA of the CDR3 is TGCGCCAGCAGCCCAAGTCGCGGATCTAACTATGGCTACACCTTC.

CDR3 residues: CSASRGTILNYGYTF. The CDR3 nucleotides read TGCAGTGCTAGTAGGGGGACCATTCTTAACTATGGCTACACCTTC. V and J are TRBV20-1 and TRBJ1-2, with D tentatively TRBD1 (6 bases). This CDR3 contains 15 residues. Trimming pared 3 bases from V and 1 base from J, leaving 15 bases between. CDR1 is DFQATT and CDR2 is SNEGSKA in the germline V gene (reference sequence).

This clone was recorded many times. The chain is built from TRBV7-9 and TRBJ1-5; TRBD1 is a possible D gene (5 bases). CDR1 and CDR2 (germline): SEHNR, FQNEAQ (reference sequence). This CDR3 has 15 amino acids. V dropped 2 bases and J dropped 3 bases, with 11 bases sitting between them. CDR3 in DNA: TGTGCCAGCAGCTTATTCGGGGGAACCAATCAGCCCCAGCATTTT. It yields the protein CASSLFGGTNQPQHF.

This sequence joins TRBV16 and TRBJ1-3, with 10 positions matching TRBD1. V lost 4 bases to trimming and J lost 0 bases; unmatched junction nucleotides: 0. This CDR3 is 15 amino acids long. CDR1 is KGHSY and CDR2 is FQNENV in the germline V gene. CDR3 DNA sequence: TGTGCCAGCAGCCGGACAGGGGGCTCTGGAAACACCATATATTTT. It specifies CASSRTGGSGNTIYF.

The DNA of the CDR3 is TGTGCCAGCAGCCGAACAGGGATCTATAATTCACCCCTCCACTTT. Translation: CASSRTGIYNSPLHF. This rearrangement joins TRBV6-5 to TRBJ1-6, with D tentatively TRBD1 (6 bases). The V and J ends lost 6 bases and 3 bases respectively, with 12 bases between them. CDR3 length: 15 amino acids. Germline loops: CDR1 MNHEY, CDR2 SVGAGI.

The rearrangement uses TRBV19 and TRBJ1-3; TRBD1 is a possible D gene (5 bases). This CDR3 has 16 amino acids. Trimming pared 9 bases from V and 0 bases from J, leaving 18 bases between. The germline V gene has CDR1 LNHDA and CDR2 SQIVND (reference sequence). CDR3 in DNA: TGTGCCAGCCCCCCTGGGGGGGGTCTCTCTGGAAACACCATATATTTT. Its protein is CASPPGGGLSGNTIYF.

This chain joins TRBV6-5 and TRBJ1-1; D is possibly TRBD1 (5 bases). This CDR3 has 15 residues. Germline CDR1 and CDR2: MNHEY and SVGAGI. V was trimmed by 2 bases and J by 1 base, leaving 11 bases between them. The CDR3 spells CASSYGAGPNTEAFF. DNA of the CDR3: TGTGCCAGCAGTTACGGAGCAGGGCCGAACACTGAAGCTTTCTTT.

V gene TRBV7-9 combines with J gene TRBJ2-1, with TRBD2 matching 7 bases. The V gene's germline CDR1 is SEHNR and CDR2 FQNEAQ (reference sequence). The CDR3 totals 14 residues. Trimming at V came to 1 base and at J to 6 bases, leaving 3 bases not matched to a gene. DNA of the CDR3: TGTGCCAGCAGCTTAGTGGGAGGGTTCAATGAGCAGTTCTTC. This translates into CASSLVGGFNEQFF.